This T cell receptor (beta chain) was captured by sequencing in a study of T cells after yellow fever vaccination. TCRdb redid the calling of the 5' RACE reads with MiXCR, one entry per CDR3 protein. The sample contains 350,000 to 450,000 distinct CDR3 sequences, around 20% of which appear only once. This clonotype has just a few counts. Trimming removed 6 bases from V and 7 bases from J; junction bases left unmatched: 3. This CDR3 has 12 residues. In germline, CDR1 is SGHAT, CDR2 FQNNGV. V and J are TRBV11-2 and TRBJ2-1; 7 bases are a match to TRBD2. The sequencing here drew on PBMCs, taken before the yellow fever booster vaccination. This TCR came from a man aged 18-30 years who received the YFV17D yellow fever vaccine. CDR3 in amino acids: CASRAGGNEQFF. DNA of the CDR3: TGTGCCAGCAGGGCCGGGGGGAATGAGCAGTTCTTC.